The 13 T cell receptor beta chains presented below share a single source sample, sequenced in a study of blood T cell repertoires in COVID-19. Only in-frame clones appear in the TCRdb table, and some are missing; sequencing was by immunoSEQ multiplex PCR. The top ten clones hold 7.5% to 9% of a sample with about 210,000 clones, approximately 80% of them seen once. The sequenced sample was peripheral blood. The receptors shown here come from a woman of 80 years or more with COVID-19, enrolled during active disease.

This clone has only a few counts. The CDR3 sequence: CASSLEQGVTEAFF. The CDR3 DNA follows: TGTGCCAGCAGCCTAGAACAGGGTGTAACTGAAGCTTTCTTT. The rearrangement uses TRBV7-9 and TRBJ1-1, with D perhaps TRBD1 (6 bases). The germline V and J ends were trimmed by 5 bases and 5 bases, with 15 bases remaining between them. CDR1 and CDR2 from the germline V gene are SEHNR and FQNEAQ (reference sequence). The CDR3 runs 14 residues.

This clone was recorded only once. The chain is built from TRBV3-1 (or the pseudogene TRBV3-2) and TRBJ1-5; D may be TRBD1 (5 bases). The length of the CDR3 is 12 residues. Germline V gives CDR1 LGHDT, CDR2 YNNKEL (reference sequence). With 8 bases removed from V and 8 bases from J, the gap between germline ends came to 13 bases. CDR3 region: CASDGPGEPQHF. The CDR3 bases are TGTGCCAGCGATGGCCCGGGGGAGCCCCAGCATTTT.

CDR3 DNA sequence: TGTGCCAGCACGCTGGATCGGACAGGGATTCAGCCCCAGCATTTT. It encodes CASTLDRTGIQPQHF. The chain has TRBV6-5 and TRBJ1-5, with TRBD1 identical over 8 bases. The ends lost 7 bases at V and 6 bases at J; junction bases unmatched: 11. Germline CDR1 is MNHEY and CDR2 is SVGAGI. There are 15 residues in the CDR3.

This clone was picked up one time. V is TRBV3-1 (or the pseudogene TRBV3-2) and J is TRBJ1-1; perhaps TRBD1 as D (5 bases). This CDR3 has 14 amino acids. Germline CDR1 reads LGHDT; CDR2 reads YNNKEL (reference sequence). The V gene lost 3 bases and the J gene lost 4 bases, with 12 bases spanning the gap. The CDR3 DNA sequence: TGTGCCAGCAGCCACACGACAGTGGGCACTGAAGCTTTCTTT. Translation gives CASSHTTVGTEAFF.

This clone was seen a handful of times. The rearrangement joins TRBV7-8 to TRBJ1-5, with D possibly matching TRBD1 (6 bases). The CDR3 is made up of 13 amino acids. Germline V gene sequence: CDR1 SGHVS, CDR2 FQNEAQ. Trimming took 1 base from V and 5 from J, leaving 6 bases between them. The CDR3, as DNA: TGTGCCAGCAGCTTAGACAGGGATCAGCCCCAGCATTTT. This gives the protein CASSLDRDQPQHF.

V is TRBV3-1 (or the pseudogene TRBV3-2) and J is TRBJ2-3, with TRBD2 matching over 9 bases. CDR1 is LGHDT and CDR2 is YNNKEL in the germline V gene (reference sequence). J lost 11 bases, V lost 0 bases, and 12 bases had no gene match. This CDR3 contains 16 residues. The CDR3 loop is CASSQDLAGMRAWQYF. The CDR3 DNA reads as TGTGCCAGCAGCCAAGATCTAGCGGGAATGAGGGCCTGGCAGTATTTT.

This clone is a singleton in its sample. The chain links TRBV2 to TRBJ2-3; TRBD2 matches at 10 bases. Germline V gene sequence: CDR1 SNHLY, CDR2 FYNNEI. CDR3 length: 14 amino acids. J gave up 3 bases and V 8 bases, and 5 bases lay outside the gene matches. CDR3 region: CASGSGRVTDTQYF. Written as DNA, the CDR3 is TGTGCCAGCGGCAGCGGGAGGGTTACAGATACGCAGTATTTT.

CDR3 protein: CASSYWGAQSTDTQYF. CDR3 nucleotide sequence: TGTGCCAGCAGTTACTGGGGAGCCCAGAGCACAGATACGCAGTATTTT. The chain combines TRBV6-5 with TRBJ2-3, with D possibly TRBD2 on 5 matching bases. Trimming took off 1 base at V and 0 bases at J, with 11 bases between the two ends. There are 16 residues in the CDR3. Per germline, CDR1 MNHEY and CDR2 SVGAGI.

This clone was counted only a few times. The CDR3 coding sequence is TGTGCCAGCAGCTTGAGGGAGCCAGATACGCAGTATTTT. This gives the protein CASSLREPDTQYF. This chain joins TRBV5-8 and TRBJ2-3; D is perhaps TRBD2 (5 bases). The CDR3 covers 13 residues. Trimming shortened V by 1 base and J by 4 bases, and 7 bases separated the two germline ends. Germline V CDR1 and CDR2: SGHTS, YDEGEE.

This clone appeared once. V gene TRBV7-2 combines with J gene TRBJ2-1; 8 nucleotides agree with TRBD2. CDR1 SGHTA and CDR2 FQGNSA come from the germline V gene. V shed 1 base and J 9 bases; nucleotides not matched to a gene: 11. The CDR3 spans 16 residues. In DNA form, the CDR3 reads TGTGCCAGCAGCTTAGTGTCGGGAGGGGTAGGAAGTGAGCAGTTCTTC. It encodes CASSLVSGGVGSEQFF. Supplemented by reference TRBV7-2 and TRBJ2-1, the full variable domain reads GAGVSQSPSNKVTEKGKDVELRCDPISGHTALYWYRQSLGQGLEFLIYFQGNSAPDKSGLPSDRFSAERTGGSVSTLTIQRTQQEDSAVYLCASSLVSGGVGSEQFFGPGTRLTVL.

The genes are TRBV3-1 (or the pseudogene TRBV3-2) and TRBJ2-3, with D perhaps TRBD2 (5 bases). The CDR3 loop spans 17 amino acids. Germline V CDR1 and CDR2: LGHDT, YNNKEL (reference sequence). The V gene lost 1 base and the J gene lost 4 bases, with 18 bases spanning the gap. The CDR3 DNA follows: TGTGCCAGCAGCCAAGTCCAAGAGGGTGTCAACCCAGATACGCAGTATTTT. Encoded protein: CASSQVQEGVNPDTQYF.

The rearrangement joins TRBV11-2 to TRBJ1-5, with D possibly TRBD1 on 6 matching bases. Germline CDR1 SGHAT, CDR2 FQNNGV. Trimming took off 5 bases at V and 7 bases at J, with 12 bases between the two ends. The CDR3 consists of 13 residues. DNA of the CDR3: TGTGCCAGCAGCAGGGGGGGGCGGCAGCCCCAGCATTTT. This encodes CASSRGGRQPQHF.

The chain combines TRBV2 with TRBJ1-5; D gene ambiguous. The CDR3 consists of 14 residues. V was shortened by 3 bases and J by 0 bases, with 6 bases between the two germline ends. The V gene's germline CDR1 is SNHLY and CDR2 FYNNEI. The CDR3 DNA follows: TGTGCCAGCAGTGATATCTTTAGCAATCAGCCCCAGCATTTT. This encodes CASSDIFSNQPQHF. The variable domain in full, with the rest retrieved from reference TRBV2 and TRBJ1-5, is EPEVTQTPSHQVTQMGQEVILRCVPISNHLYFYWYRQILGQKVEFLVSFYNNEISEKSEIFDDQFSVERPDGSNFTLKIRSTKLEDSAMYFCASSDIFSNQPQHFGDGTRLSIL.